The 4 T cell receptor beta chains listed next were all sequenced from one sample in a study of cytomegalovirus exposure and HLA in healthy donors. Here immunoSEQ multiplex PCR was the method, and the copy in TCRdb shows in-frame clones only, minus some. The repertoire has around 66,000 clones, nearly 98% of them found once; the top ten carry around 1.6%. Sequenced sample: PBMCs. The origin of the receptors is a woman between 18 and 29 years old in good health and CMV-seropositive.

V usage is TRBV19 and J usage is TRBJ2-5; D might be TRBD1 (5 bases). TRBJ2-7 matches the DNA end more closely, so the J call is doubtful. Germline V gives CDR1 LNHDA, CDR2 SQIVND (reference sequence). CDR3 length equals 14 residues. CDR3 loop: CASSINRRSYEQYF. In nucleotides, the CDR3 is TGTGCCAGTAGTATAAACAGGCGATCCTACGAGCAGTACTTC.

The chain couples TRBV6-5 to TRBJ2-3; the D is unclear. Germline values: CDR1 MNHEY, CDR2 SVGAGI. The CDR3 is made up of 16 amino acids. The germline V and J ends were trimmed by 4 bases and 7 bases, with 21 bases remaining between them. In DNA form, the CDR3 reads TGTGCCAGCAGTTCCCGATCAGTCCCCCGGGTAAATACGCAGTATTTT. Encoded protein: CASSSRSVPRVNTQYF.

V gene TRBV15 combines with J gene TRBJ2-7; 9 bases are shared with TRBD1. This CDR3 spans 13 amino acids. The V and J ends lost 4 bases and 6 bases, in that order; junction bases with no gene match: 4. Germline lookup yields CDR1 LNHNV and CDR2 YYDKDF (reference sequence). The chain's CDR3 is CATSNPTGGEQYF. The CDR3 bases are TGTGCCACCAGCAACCCGACAGGGGGCGAGCAGTACTTC.

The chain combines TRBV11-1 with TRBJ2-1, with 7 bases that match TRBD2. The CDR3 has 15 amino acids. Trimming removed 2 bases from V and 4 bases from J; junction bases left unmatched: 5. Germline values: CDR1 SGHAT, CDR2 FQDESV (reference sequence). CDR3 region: CASSLSSSGYNEQFF. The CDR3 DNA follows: TGTGCCAGCAGCTTAAGCTCTAGCGGTTACAATGAGCAGTTCTTC.